The rows below give T cell receptor beta chains drawn from one sample of a study of beta chain features in type 1 diabetes. The repertoire was sequenced with immunoSEQ multiplex PCR; TCRdb's copy has only in-frame clones and lacks some. The repertoire holds hundreds of thousands of clones, with around 14% as singletons. The sequencing input was naive CD4+ T cells from blood. The receptors come from a woman in her 40s in good health. CDR3s include the opening cysteine and the closing phenylalanine or tryptophan. A D gene is named only where the DNA matches it firmly. Not every row has a clone size; where given, it reads once, few, many or a size class.

d_call: NA; v_call: TRBV18; clone_size: few; j_call: TRBJ2-4; cdr3_aa: CASSPQTGVLAKNIQYF; cdr3_nt: TGTGCCAGCTCACCGCAAACAGGAGTACTAGCCAAAAACATTCAGTACTTC
d_call: TRBD2; v_call: TRBV5-4; clone_size: NA; j_call: TRBJ2-7; cdr3_aa: CASSRTSALVGSYEQYF; cdr3_nt: TGTGCCAGCAGCCGGACTAGCGCCCTGGTGGGGTCCTACGAGCAGTACTTC
d_call: TRBD1; v_call: TRBV5-1; clone_size: few; j_call: TRBJ2-7; cdr3_aa: CASSLGDRGGEQYF; cdr3_nt: TGCGCCAGCAGCTTGGGGGACAGGGGTGGCGAGCAGTACTTC
d_call: TRBD2; v_call: TRBV6-5; clone_size: NA; j_call: TRBJ2-3; cdr3_aa: CASSYSPSGGADTQYF; cdr3_nt: TGTGCCAGCAGTTACTCGCCTAGCGGGGGGGCAGATACGCAGTATTTT
d_call: NA; v_call: TRBV19; clone_size: NA; j_call: TRBJ1-2; cdr3_aa: CASRTPGDSGGYTF; cdr3_nt: TGTGCCAGTAGGACCCCAGGGGATTCGGGCGGCTACACCTTC
d_call: TRBD2; v_call: TRBV9; clone_size: NA; j_call: TRBJ2-5; cdr3_aa: CASSVEGRVGETQYF; cdr3_nt: TGTGCCAGCAGCGTAGAGGGGAGGGTCGGAGAGACCCAGTACTTC
d_call: NA; v_call: TRBV4-1; clone_size: many; j_call: TRBJ2-4; cdr3_aa: CASSQDQGTLGIQYF; cdr3_nt: TGCGCCAGCAGCCAAGATCAGGGTACCCTGGGCATTCAGTACTTC
d_call: TRBD1; v_call: TRBV6-5; clone_size: NA; j_call: TRBJ1-1; cdr3_aa: CASSYPGQMNTEAFF; cdr3_nt: TGTGCCAGCAGTTATCCGGGACAGATGAACACTGAAGCTTTCTTT
d_call: NA; v_call: TRBV6-1; clone_size: few; j_call: TRBJ2-7; cdr3_aa: CASSESWGGEQYF; cdr3_nt: TGTGCCAGCAGTGAATCGTGGGGAGGCGAGCAGTACTTC
d_call: TRBD2; v_call: TRBV10-3; clone_size: few; j_call: TRBJ2-3; cdr3_aa: CAISESSGGAGGTDTQYF; cdr3_nt: TGTGCCATCAGTGAGTCAAGCGGGGGGGCCGGAGGCACAGATACGCAGTATTTT
d_call: TRBD2; v_call: TRBV7-2; clone_size: few; j_call: TRBJ2-7; cdr3_aa: CASRASSGDFYEQYF; cdr3_nt: TGTGCCAGCAGAGCCAGTAGCGGGGATTTCTACGAGCAGTACTTC
d_call: NA; v_call: TRBV19; clone_size: few; j_call: TRBJ1-3; cdr3_aa: CASSRRRQRGNTIYF; cdr3_nt: TGTGCCAGTAGTAGAAGACGACAGCGTGGAAACACCATATATTTT
d_call: NA; v_call: TRBV6-5; clone_size: NA; j_call: TRBJ1-1; cdr3_aa: CASSQRERAEAFF; cdr3_nt: TGTGCCAGCAGTCAACGAGAGCGGGCTGAAGCTTTCTTT
d_call: TRBD1; v_call: TRBV5-1; clone_size: NA; j_call: TRBJ2-5; cdr3_aa: CASTWDRLLQTQYF; cdr3_nt: TGCGCCAGCACTTGGGACAGACTTCTTCAGACCCAGTACTTC
d_call: NA; v_call: TRBV15; clone_size: few; j_call: TRBJ1-2; cdr3_aa: CATSRDSAGLVPFGYTF; cdr3_nt: TGTGCCACCAGCAGAGACTCGGCAGGATTAGTACCTTTTGGCTACACCTTC
d_call: NA; v_call: TRBV25-1; clone_size: NA; j_call: TRBJ1-1; cdr3_aa: CASSDPREAFF; cdr3_nt: TGTGCCAGCAGTGATCCCCGTGAAGCTTTCTTT
d_call: NA; v_call: TRBV6-6; clone_size: few; j_call: TRBJ2-5; cdr3_aa: CASSYSTPRETQYF; cdr3_nt: TGTGCCAGCAGTTACTCGACCCCGAGGGAGACCCAGTACTTC
d_call: NA; v_call: TRBV25-1; clone_size: NA; j_call: TRBJ1-1; cdr3_aa: CASSERIGGGAFF; cdr3_nt: TGTGCCAGCAGTGAAAGAATAGGGGGGGGTGCTTTCTTT
d_call: NA; v_call: TRBV19; clone_size: NA; j_call: TRBJ2-7; cdr3_aa: CASSIRHLSYEQYF; cdr3_nt: TGTGCCAGTAGTATCAGGCATCTTTCCTACGAGCAGTACTTC
d_call: TRBD2; v_call: TRBV7-2; clone_size: NA; j_call: TRBJ2-1; cdr3_aa: CASSFPSGGSHNEQFF; cdr3_nt: TGTGCCAGCAGCTTCCCTTCGGGGGGTTCCCACAATGAGCAGTTCTTC
d_call: NA; v_call: TRBV10-3; clone_size: NA; j_call: TRBJ1-3; cdr3_aa: CAISEMSGQLGNTIYF; cdr3_nt: TGTGCCATCAGTGAAATGTCAGGCCAACTCGGAAACACCATATATTTT
d_call: NA; v_call: TRBV28; clone_size: NA; j_call: TRBJ2-3; cdr3_aa: CASSLAGSLTDTQYF; cdr3_nt: TGTGCCAGCAGTCTCGCGGGGAGCCTCACAGATACGCAGTATTTT
d_call: NA; v_call: TRBV9; clone_size: NA; j_call: TRBJ1-6; cdr3_aa: CASSVREINSPLHF; cdr3_nt: TGTGCCAGCAGCGTACGGGAGATTAATTCACCCCTCCACTTT
d_call: TRBD1; v_call: TRBV5-6; clone_size: NA; j_call: TRBJ1-4; cdr3_aa: CASSLPGGDEKLFF; cdr3_nt: TGTGCCAGCAGCCTCCCAGGGGGCGATGAAAAACTGTTTTTT
d_call: TRBD1; v_call: TRBV6-6; clone_size: few; j_call: TRBJ2-7; cdr3_aa: CASSNPGQGTYEQYF; cdr3_nt: TGTGCCAGCAGTAACCCGGGACAGGGTACGTACGAGCAGTACTTC
d_call: NA; v_call: TRBV7-9; clone_size: NA; j_call: TRBJ1-1; cdr3_aa: CASHSFPREAFF; cdr3_nt: TGTGCCAGCCACTCTTTCCCCCGTGAAGCTTTCTTT
d_call: TRBD1; v_call: TRBV7-9; clone_size: NA; j_call: TRBJ1-2; cdr3_aa: CASSRPGTGGGGYTF; cdr3_nt: TGTGCCAGCAGCCGTCCCGGGACAGGGGGTGGAGGCTACACCTTC
d_call: NA; v_call: TRBV2; clone_size: NA; j_call: TRBJ1-2; cdr3_aa: CASSGNRNLYGYTF; cdr3_nt: TGTGCCAGCAGTGGGAACAGAAACCTCTATGGCTACACCTTC
d_call: NA; v_call: TRBV7-2; clone_size: few; j_call: TRBJ2-3; cdr3_aa: CASSYYAREQYF; cdr3_nt: TGTGCCAGCAGCTACTACGCCCGGGAGCAGTATTTT
d_call: NA; v_call: TRBV18; clone_size: NA; j_call: TRBJ1-2; cdr3_aa: CASSPKTQGDKGYTF; cdr3_nt: TGTGCCAGCTCACCGAAGACACAGGGAGACAAAGGCTACACCTTC
d_call: TRBD1; v_call: TRBV9; clone_size: NA; j_call: TRBJ2-3; cdr3_aa: CASSVEPARDSSTDTQYF; cdr3_nt: TGTGCCAGCAGCGTAGAGCCCGCCCGGGACAGTAGCACAGATACGCAGTATTTT
d_call: TRBD1; v_call: TRBV5-1; clone_size: few; j_call: TRBJ1-2; cdr3_aa: CASSFQGAGDGYTF; cdr3_nt: TGCGCCAGCAGCTTTCAGGGGGCTGGTGATGGCTACACCTTC